The rows below give T cell receptor beta chains drawn from one sample of a study of blood T cell repertoires in COVID-19. TCRdb's table, derived via immunoSEQ multiplex PCR, lists solely in-frame clones and lacks some. Among around 38,000 clones listed, 70% to 90% were seen once. Sequencing was performed on peripheral blood. Receptor source: a man in his sixties with COVID-19, enrolled during active disease. Each CDR3 is given with its conserved first and last residue. The D gene is left open where the match is weak. Expanded clones get a size class; other rows say once, few or many, or leave the size out.

>TRBJ2-1|NA|TRBD1|TRBV24-1
TGTGCCACCAGTGACACAGGGGGCAATGAGCAGTTCTTC
CATSDTGGNEQFF
>TRBJ1-3|once|NA|TRBV10-2
TGCGCCAGCAATGTCCAGGGTGGTGGAAACACCATATATTTT
CASNVQGGGNTIYF
>TRBJ1-6|NA|NA|TRBV5-6
TGTGCCAGCAGGCCGGGACACAATAATTCACCCCTCCACTTT
CASRPGHNNSPLHF
>TRBJ1-6|NA|TRBD1|TRBV4-1
TGCGCCAGCAGCCAAACTTCCGGGACAGTTAATTCACCCCTCCACTTT
CASSQTSGTVNSPLHF
>TRBJ1-4|once|TRBD1|TRBV2
TGTGCCAGCAGGATGGACAGGGGGAAGGAAAAACTGTTTTTT
CASRMDRGKEKLFF
>TRBJ2-7|NA|NA|TRBV28
TGTGCCAGCAGCCCCCAGGGGGGCCCACTCTACGAGCAGTACTTC
CASSPQGGPLYEQYF
>TRBJ1-3|once|NA|TRBV11-2
TGTGCCAGCAGCTTAGTAGCGGGTCCTGGAAACACCATATATTTT
CASSLVAGPGNTIYF
>TRBJ2-6|few|NA|TRBV19
TGTGCCAGTAGTATCCAGACAGGGGACTACTCTGGGGCCAACGTCCTGACTTTC
CASSIQTGDYSGANVLTF
>TRBJ1-6|once|TRBD1|TRBV7-8
TGTGCCAGCAGCTCAGGACAGGTCTTTAATTCACCCCTCCACTTT
CASSSGQVFNSPLHF
>TRBJ2-1|NA|TRBD1|TRBV7-2
TGTGCCAGCAGCTCCCGACAGGGTTGGAATGAGCAGTTCTTC
CASSSRQGWNEQFF
>TRBJ1-1|NA|TRBD1|TRBV4-3
TGCGCCAGCAGCCAAGCAGGGGGTGTCACTGAAGCTTTCTTT
CASSQAGGVTEAFF
>TRBJ2-4|NA|NA|TRBV30
TGTGCCTGGAGTACAGAAGGTGGCTTAGACATTCAGTACTTC
CAWSTEGGLDIQYF
>TRBJ1-6|NA|NA|TRBV7-2
TGTGCCAGCAGCGACTACGGGAATTCACCCCTCCACTTT
CASSDYGNSPLHF
>TRBJ2-1|NA|TRBD1|TRBV5-8
TGTGCCAGCAGCTTGGAAGGGACAGGGGGTTACAATGAGCAGTTCTTC
CASSLEGTGGYNEQFF
>TRBJ2-2|NA|NA|TRBV20-1
TGCAGTGCTAGTGCGGACACCGGGGAGCTGTTTTTT
CSASADTGELFF
>TRBJ2-7|NA|TRBD1|TRBV5-1
TGCGCCAGCAGCTCCGCGGGACAGGGGAATGGGGCCTACGAGCAGTACTTC
CASSSAGQGNGAYEQYF
>TRBJ1-6|once|TRBD1|TRBV25-1
TGTGCCAGCAGTGGACAGGGGGCGAATTCACCCCTCCACTTT
CASSGQGANSPLHF
>TRBJ2-1|NA|TRBD2|TRBV6-5
TGTGCCAGCAGTTACCGACGACTAGCGGGAGGGATTGAGCAGTTCTTC
CASSYRRLAGGIEQFF
>TRBJ1-5|NA|TRBD1|TRBV19
TGTGCCAGTAGTTTAGGACAGGGTAATCAGCCCCAGCATTTT
CASSLGQGNQPQHF
>TRBJ1-6|NA|TRBD1|TRBV30
TGTGCCTCACTCCACCGTGACAGGGGGTTGAATTCACCCCTCCACTTT
CASLHRDRGLNSPLHF
>TRBJ1-5|NA|NA|TRBV12-3/TRBV12-4
TGTGCCAGCAGTTTACAGGCGAATCAGCCCCAGCATTTT
CASSLQANQPQHF
>TRBJ2-3|once|TRBD2|TRBV7-8
TGTGCCAGCAGCTCCTATAGCGGGAATGCAGATACGCAGTATTTT
CASSSYSGNADTQYF
>TRBJ1-2|NA|NA|TRBV7-2
TGTGCCAGCAGCCCGAAGCAGGTCTATGGCTACACCTTC
CASSPKQVYGYTF
>TRBJ1-2|once|TRBD1|TRBV6-5
TGTGCCAGCAGACCGGACAGGAACTATGGCTACACCTTC
CASRPDRNYGYTF
>TRBJ1-2|once|NA|TRBV14
TGTGCCAGCAGCCCCATCCAGGGTCGAAACCATGGCTACACCTTC
CASSPIQGRNHGYTF
>TRBJ1-2|NA|TRBD1|TRBV27
TGTGCCAGCAGTCCCCGAATCTCCGGGACAGGGGGCGGAGACTATGGCTACACCTTC
CASSPRISGTGGGDYGYTF
>TRBJ1-1|once|NA|TRBV6-2/TRBV6-3
TGTGCCAGCAGCCGGCCGACTCACACTGAAGCTTTCTTT
CASSRPTHTEAFF
>TRBJ2-7|NA|TRBD1|TRBV5-1
TGCGCCAGCAGCTTGGGGGGACAGGGTTCCTACGAGCAGTACTTC
CASSLGGQGSYEQYF
>TRBJ2-7|NA|TRBD1|TRBV6-5
TGTGCCAGCAGTTACGCAGGGGGTTCCTACGAGCAGTACTTC
CASSYAGGSYEQYF
>TRBJ1-6|NA|NA|TRBV7-9
TGTGCCAGCAGCTTATCGGGACACCTCTCCTATAATTCACCCCTCCACTTT
CASSLSGHLSYNSPLHF
>TRBJ2-7|once|TRBD1|TRBV5-1
TGCGCCAGCAGTTGGACAGGGACCCAGTACGAGCAGTACTTC
CASSWTGTQYEQYF
>TRBJ1-2|NA|TRBD1|TRBV7-8
TGTGCCAGCAGTCGAACACGGGACAGGGGGTATGGCTACACCTTC
CASSRTRDRGYGYTF
>TRBJ1-5|NA|NA|TRBV7-9
TGTGCCAGCGGCCCCCCGGGAAGGCAGCCCCAGCATTTT
CASGPPGRQPQHF
>TRBJ1-5|NA|NA|TRBV11-2
TGTGCCAGCAGCTTAAGCAGGTCGCAGCCCCAGCATTTT
CASSLSRSQPQHF
>TRBJ1-1|NA|NA|TRBV7-2
TGTGCCAGCAGCCCGAGATCGGGGACTGAGTGGTCTGAAGCTTTCTTT
CASSPRSGTEWSEAFF
>TRBJ2-1|NA|NA|TRBV6-5
TGTGCCAGCATTCCAGAGAGGGGGTTTTTCAATGAGCAGTTCTTC
CASIPERGFFNEQFF
>TRBJ1-1|NA|TRBD1|TRBV3-1/TRBV3-2
TGTGCCAGCACCCCGACAGGGGAGAACACTGAAGCTTTCTTT
CASTPTGENTEAFF
>TRBJ1-1|NA|NA|TRBV19
TGTGCCAGTAGTATAGGGACAGCTGAAGCTTTCTTT
CASSIGTAEAFF
>TRBJ1-5|NA|NA|TRBV19
TGTGCCAGTACCCCGACAGCAGATCAGCCCCAGCATTTT
CASTPTADQPQHF
>TRBJ2-2|once|NA|TRBV18
TGTGCCAGCTCACCCCGTATGGGCCAGGTCAGCACCGGGGAGCTGTTTTTT
CASSPRMGQVSTGELFF
>TRBJ2-7|NA|TRBD1|TRBV28
TGTGCCAGCGAAGGACAGGGGGCACGACAGCAGTACTTC
CASEGQGARQQYF
>TRBJ2-7|NA|TRBD1|TRBV6-5
TGTGCCAGCAGTTACTCCGGGACAGGGCCCTACGAGCAGTACTTC
CASSYSGTGPYEQYF
>TRBJ1-4|NA|NA|TRBV14
TGTGCCAGCAGCTTCCGGGACAAAACCTTGGTTACTAATGAAAAACTGTTTTTT
CASSFRDKTLVTNEKLFF
>TRBJ1-1|NA|NA|TRBV5-1
TGCGCCAGCAGCTTTTCCTCGGGGGACACTGAAGCTTTCTTT
CASSFSSGDTEAFF
>TRBJ1-2|NA|TRBD1|TRBV19
TGTGCCAGTAGTAGGGGGACAGGGAGGCCCTCGGACTATGGCTACACCTTC
CASSRGTGRPSDYGYTF
>TRBJ1-1|NA|NA|TRBV28
TGTGCCAGCAGTTTGGTAGGGGTAAGGACTGAAGCTTTCTTT
CASSLVGVRTEAFF
>TRBJ1-2|NA|TRBD1|TRBV6-2/TRBV6-3
TGTGCCAGCAGTGGGGGAGAGCATCTCGACAGGGGGTCCGGCTATGGCTACACCTTC
CASSGGEHLDRGSGYGYTF
>TRBJ2-7|NA|TRBD1|TRBV7-2
TGTGCCAGCAGCTTAGAAGGACAGGGCATCAACGAGCAGTACTTC
CASSLEGQGINEQYF